Presented here are 8 T cell receptor beta chains from one specimen sequenced in a study of CD8 T cells in ankylosing spondylitis. Antigens of these TCRs are unknown. One entry per CDR3 protein, called by TCRdb with MiXCR from the 5' RACE reads. Counted here are about 540,000 distinct CDR3 sequences, roughly 13% occurring once; the ten biggest clones make up about 6.5%. Whole-study findings and limits: Characteristic, it appeared, of ankylosing spondylitis blood was a TCR beta motif of several highly homologous variants.

Specimen: blood, either unsorted or a sorted T cell fraction (not recorded which). The receptor source for this set is a male donor with ankylosing spondylitis.

This sequence joins TRBV5-6 and TRBJ2-2, with 9 bases fitting TRBD1. Trimming took 3 bases from V and 7 from J; bases not matched to a gene: 4. The CDR3 is made up of 14 amino acids. CDR1 and CDR2 from the germline V gene are SGHDT and YYEEEE. CDR3 residues: CASSSDRGFGELFF. CDR3 coding DNA: TGTGCCAGCAGCTCGGACAGGGGATTCGGGGAGCTGTTTTTT.

V is TRBV20-1 and J is TRBJ2-2; 9 nucleotides align to TRBD2. The germline V gene encodes CDR1 DFQATT and CDR2 SNEGSKA (reference sequence). This CDR3 comprises 17 residues. V lost 2 bases, J lost 4 bases, and 11 bases stayed unmatched. This CDR3 reads CSARPLAGTRLTGELFF. CDR3 nucleotide sequence: TGCAGTGCTAGACCCCTAGCGGGGACGCGACTCACCGGGGAGCTGTTTTTT.

J is TRBJ2-5 and V is TRBV5-5; unclear D gene. V shed 2 bases and J shed 1 base, with 9 bases lying between them. The CDR3 contains 14 residues. The germline V gene encodes CDR1 SGHKS and CDR2 YYEKEE (reference sequence). The CDR3 region has the DNA TGTGCCAGCAGCTTTAATCCCATCCAAGAGACCCAGTACTTC. Its protein product is CASSFNPIQETQYF.

This chain links TRBV6-5 with TRBJ2-7; D might be TRBD2 (5 bases). Germline CDR1 MNHEY, CDR2 SVGAGI. V lost 2 bases to trimming and J lost 0 bases, with 8 bases between them. The CDR3 covers 14 residues. The CDR3 DNA is TGTGCCAGCAGTTACGAGGGTGGCTCCTACGAGCAGTACTTC. This translates into CASSYEGGSYEQYF.

This clonotype came up once. The V and J genes are TRBV20-1 and TRBJ2-1; possibly TRBD1 for D (7 bases). Germline assignment: CDR1 DFQATT and CDR2 SNEGSKA (reference sequence). This CDR3 region has 15 residues. V was pared by 3 bases and J by 8 bases, with 20 bases between. This CDR3 reads CSASQGGGDTHEQFF. Here the CDR3 DNA reads TGCAGTGCTAGCCAGGGGGGCGGGGACACCCATGAGCAGTTCTTC.

This rearrangement joins TRBV20-1 to TRBJ2-1, with D unresolved. CDR1 and CDR2 (germline): DFQATT, SNEGSKA (reference sequence). Trimming took off 3 bases at V and 7 bases at J, with 7 bases between the two ends. CDR3 length: 11 amino acids. CDR3 protein: CSASKSNEQFF. CDR3 DNA sequence: TGCAGTGCTAGTAAGAGTAATGAGCAGTTCTTC.

The V and J genes are TRBV5-1 and TRBJ2-5; 9 bases are a match to TRBD1. CDR1 is SGHRS, CDR2 YFSETQ, per germline. V gave up 0 bases and J gave up 5 bases; unmatched junction bases: 5. CDR3 length: 15 amino acids. The CDR3 coding sequence is TGCGCCAGCAGCTTGGAGACAGGGGGTAGGGAGACCCAGTACTTC. Amino acid sequence: CASSLETGGRETQYF. Full variable domain (rest looked up from reference TRBV5-1 and TRBJ2-5): KAGVTQTPRYLIKTRGQQVTLSCSPISGHRSVSWYQQTPGQGLQFLFEYFSETQRNKGNFPGRFSGRQFSNSRSEMNVSTLELGDSALYLCASSLETGGRETQYFGPGTRLLVL.

The V call is TRBV24-1, the J call TRBJ2-5; D possibly corresponds to TRBD2 (5 bases). V lost 7 bases, J lost 7 bases, and 12 bases lay in between. CDR3 length: 12 amino acids. CDR1 and CDR2 from the germline V gene are KGHDR and SFDVKD. This CDR3 reads CATSDGVTTQYF. The CDR3 coding sequence is TGTGCCACCAGCGACGGGGTTACGACCCAGTACTTC.